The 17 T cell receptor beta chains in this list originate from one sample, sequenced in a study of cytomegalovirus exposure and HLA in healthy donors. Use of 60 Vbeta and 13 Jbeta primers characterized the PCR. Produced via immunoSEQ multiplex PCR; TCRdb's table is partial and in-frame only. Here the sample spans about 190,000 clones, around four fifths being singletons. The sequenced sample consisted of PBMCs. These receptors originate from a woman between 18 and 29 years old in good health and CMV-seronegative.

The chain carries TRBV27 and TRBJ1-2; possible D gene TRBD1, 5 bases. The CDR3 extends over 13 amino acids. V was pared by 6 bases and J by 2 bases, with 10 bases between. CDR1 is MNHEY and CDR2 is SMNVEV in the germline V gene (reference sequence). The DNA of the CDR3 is TGTGCCAGCAGCAACGACAGAAACTATGGCTACACCTTC. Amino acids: CASSNDRNYGYTF.

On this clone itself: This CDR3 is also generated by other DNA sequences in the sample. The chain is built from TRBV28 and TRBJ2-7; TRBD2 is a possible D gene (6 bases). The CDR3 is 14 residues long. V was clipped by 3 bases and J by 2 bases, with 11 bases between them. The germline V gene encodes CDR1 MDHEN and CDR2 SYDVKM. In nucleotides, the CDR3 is TGTGCCAGCAGTTTGGAGGGATCCCCCTACGAGCAGTACTTC. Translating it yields CASSLEGSPYEQYF.

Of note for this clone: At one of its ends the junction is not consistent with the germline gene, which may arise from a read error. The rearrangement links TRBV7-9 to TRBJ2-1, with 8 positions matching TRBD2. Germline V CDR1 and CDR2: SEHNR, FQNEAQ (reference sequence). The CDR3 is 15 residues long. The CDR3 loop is CSSSLWTSWGDEQFF. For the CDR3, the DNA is TGTTCCAGCAGCTTATGGACTAGCTGGGGCGATGAGCAGTTCTTC.

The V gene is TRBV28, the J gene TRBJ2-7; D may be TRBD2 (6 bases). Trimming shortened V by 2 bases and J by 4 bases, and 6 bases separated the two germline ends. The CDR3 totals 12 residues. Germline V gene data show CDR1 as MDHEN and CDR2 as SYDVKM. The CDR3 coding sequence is TGTGCCAGCAGTTTAGGAGGGTACGAGCAGTACTTC. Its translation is CASSLGGYEQYF.

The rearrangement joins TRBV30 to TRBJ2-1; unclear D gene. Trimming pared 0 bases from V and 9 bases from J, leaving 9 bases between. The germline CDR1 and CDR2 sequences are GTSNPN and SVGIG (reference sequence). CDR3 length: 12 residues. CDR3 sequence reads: CAWSVEATEQFF. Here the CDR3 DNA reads TGTGCCTGGAGTGTCGAAGCAACTGAGCAGTTCTTC.

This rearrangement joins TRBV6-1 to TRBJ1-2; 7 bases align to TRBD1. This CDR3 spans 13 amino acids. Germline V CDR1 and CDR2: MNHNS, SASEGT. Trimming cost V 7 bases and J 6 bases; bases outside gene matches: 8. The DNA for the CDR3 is TGTGCCAGCATCCACGGGACAGAGGATGGCTACACCTTC. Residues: CASIHGTEDGYTF.

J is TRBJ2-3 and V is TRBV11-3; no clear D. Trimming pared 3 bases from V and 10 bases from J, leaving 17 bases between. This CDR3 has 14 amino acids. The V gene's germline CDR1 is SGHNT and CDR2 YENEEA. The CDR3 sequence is CASSFDSTLPSQYF. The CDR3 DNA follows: TGTGCCAGCAGCTTTGACTCGACCCTGCCCTCGCAGTATTTT.

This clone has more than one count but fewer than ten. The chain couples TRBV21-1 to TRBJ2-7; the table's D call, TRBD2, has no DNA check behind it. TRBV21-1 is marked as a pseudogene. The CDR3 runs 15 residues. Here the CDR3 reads CASSKVGAGGNEQYF. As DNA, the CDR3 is TGTGCCAGCAGCAAAGTTGGAGCGGGAGGAAACGAGCAGTACTTC.

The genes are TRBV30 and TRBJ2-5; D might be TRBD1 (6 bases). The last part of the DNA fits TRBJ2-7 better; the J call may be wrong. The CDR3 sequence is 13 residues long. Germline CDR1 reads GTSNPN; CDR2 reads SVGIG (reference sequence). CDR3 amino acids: CAWSYIDRSEQYF. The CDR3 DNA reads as TGTGCCTGGAGTTACATCGACAGGTCCGAGCAGTACTTC.

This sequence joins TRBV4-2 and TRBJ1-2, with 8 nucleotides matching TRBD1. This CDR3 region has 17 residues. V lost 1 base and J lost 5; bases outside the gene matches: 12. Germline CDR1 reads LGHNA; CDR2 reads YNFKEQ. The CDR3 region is CASSQGRPGTGEYGYTF. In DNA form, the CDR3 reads TGTGCCAGCAGCCAAGGGCGTCCCGGGACAGGAGAGTATGGCTACACCTTC.

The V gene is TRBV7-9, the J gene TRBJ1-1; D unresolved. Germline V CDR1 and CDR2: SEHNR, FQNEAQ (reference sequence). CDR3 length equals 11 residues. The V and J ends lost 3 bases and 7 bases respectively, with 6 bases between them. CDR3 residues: CASSFSREAFF. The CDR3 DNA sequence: TGTGCCAGCAGCTTCAGTCGTGAAGCTTTCTTT.

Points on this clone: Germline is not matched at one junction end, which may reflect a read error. The CDR3: CASRALNYSYTF. The CDR3 region has the DNA TGTGCCAGCCGAGCCCTTAACTATAGCTACACCTTC. The chain combines TRBV6-5 with TRBJ1-2, with unresolved D. Germline-derived CDR1 and CDR2 are MNHEY and SVGAGI. The CDR3 has 12 amino acids.

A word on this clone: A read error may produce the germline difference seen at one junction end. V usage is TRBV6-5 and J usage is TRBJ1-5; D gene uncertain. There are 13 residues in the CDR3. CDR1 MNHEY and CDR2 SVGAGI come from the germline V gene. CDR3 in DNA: TGTGCCAGCAGTTATAACAGTAATCGGCCCCAGCATTTT. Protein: CASSYNSNRPQHF.

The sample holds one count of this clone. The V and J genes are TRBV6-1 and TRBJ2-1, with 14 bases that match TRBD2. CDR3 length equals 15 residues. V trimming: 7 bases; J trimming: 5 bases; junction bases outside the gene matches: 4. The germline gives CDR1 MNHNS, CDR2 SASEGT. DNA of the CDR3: TGTGCCAGCACCGGACTAGCGGGAGGCCACAATGAGCAGTTCTTC. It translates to CASTGLAGGHNEQFF.

CDR3 sequence: CSVAPSREFAEAFF. In DNA form, the CDR3 reads TGCAGCGTTGCCCCCTCGAGGGAATTCGCTGAAGCTTTCTTT. The rearrangement links TRBV29-1 to TRBJ1-1; D not certain. Germline CDR1 and CDR2: SQVTM and ANQGSEA. V was shortened by 4 bases and J by 6 bases, with 18 bases between the two germline ends. The CDR3 contains 14 residues.

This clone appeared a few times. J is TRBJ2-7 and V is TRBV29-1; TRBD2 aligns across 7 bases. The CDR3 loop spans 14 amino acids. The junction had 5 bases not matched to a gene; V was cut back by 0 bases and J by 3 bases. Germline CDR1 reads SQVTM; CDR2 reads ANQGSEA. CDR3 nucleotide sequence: TGCAGCGTTGAAGATGCGGCGGGGGACTACGAGCAGTACTTC. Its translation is CSVEDAAGDYEQYF.

CDR3 DNA sequence: TGTGCCAGCAGTTTGGCAGGTCTGGCCTTCAGCGAGCAGTACTTC. As protein: CASSLAGLAFSEQYF. V is TRBV27 and J is TRBJ2-7, with no clear D. Trimming cost V 3 bases and J 6 bases, with 18 bases left between them. This CDR3 is built from 15 residues. Germline V gives CDR1 MNHEY, CDR2 SMNVEV (reference sequence).